The rows below give T cell receptor beta chains drawn from one sample of a study of blood T cells in healthy people across ages. TCRdb used MiXCR to reprocess the 5' RACE reads, holding one entry per CDR3 protein. Of about 290,000 distinct CDR3 sequences listed, roughly 27% are singletons. The sample was blood. The receptors originated from a woman aged 70-85 years in good health. Both conserved end residues are part of each CDR3. A D gene is named only where the DNA matches it firmly. The size field is filled for only some rows; it gives once, few, many or a size class.

NA few TRBJ1-1 TRBV7-3 TGTGCCAGCACGATTGCCGGGAGGACTCCGGACACTGAAGCTTTCTTT CASTIAGRTPDTEAFF
NA NA TRBJ2-4 TRBV10-3 TGTGCCATCAGTGAGTTTGATGGAGAAAACATTCAGTACTTC CAISEFDGENIQYF
TRBD2 few TRBJ2-7 TRBV6-2/TRBV6-3 TGTGCCAGCAGTCCATCCGGACTAGCGGGAGGGCCTATTAGGGCCTACGAGCAGTACTTC CASSPSGLAGGPIRAYEQYF
NA NA TRBJ2-2 TRBV7-6 TGTCCCAGCAGCTTGGTCAGAATTAGCGGAGGGACCGGGGAGCTGTTTTTT CPSSLVRISGGTGELFF
TRBD2 NA TRBJ2-3 TRBV3-1 TGTGCCAGCAGCCCCGATGGGCGCGGGAGTTTGACAGATACGCAGTATTTT CASSPDGRGSLTDTQYF
NA few TRBJ1-1 TRBV29-1 TGCAGCGTTGAAGACGAGGGGCGGAACACTGAAGCTTTCTTT CSVEDEGRNTEAFF
NA NA TRBJ2-7 TRBV21-1 TGTGCCAGCAGCAAAGGTCTCGGGGTGTGCGAGCAGTACTTC CASSKGLGVCEQYF
TRBD2 NA TRBJ2-1 TRBV29-1 TGCAGCGTGGGACTAGCGGGAGTCAATGAGCAGTTCTTC CSVGLAGVNEQFF
NA many TRBJ1-4 TRBV3-1 TGTGCCAGCAGCCACATGGGAACTAATGAAAAACTGTTTTTT CASSHMGTNEKLFF
NA few TRBJ2-6 TRBV19 TGTGCCAGTAGTATCCCCAGCTCTGGGGCCAACGTCCTGACTTTC CASSIPSSGANVLTF
NA many TRBJ2-1 TRBV5-1 TGCGCCAGCAGCTTGGATGTAGCACGGAATGAGCAGTTCTTC CASSLDVARNEQFF
TRBD1 NA TRBJ1-1 TRBV6-5 TGTGCCAGCAGTTACTCTCCGGGACAGGGGGTGAGGGCCACTGAAGCTTTCTTT CASSYSPGQGVRATEAFF
NA few TRBJ2-2 TRBV7-2 TGTGCCAGCAGCTTAGAGGGCTATGGCGGGGAGCTGTTTTTT CASSLEGYGGELFF
TRBD2 few TRBJ2-2 TRBV12-3/TRBV12-4 TGTGCCAGCAGTCTCCTCCCGGGACTAGCGGGAGGCCCCGGGGAGCTGTTTTTT CASSLLPGLAGGPGELFF
TRBD2 NA TRBJ2-7 TRBV7-2 TGTGGCAGCACCCGTGGGGGGAGGGCCTACGAGCAGTACTTC CGSTRGGRAYEQYF
NA NA TRBJ2-3 TRBV3-1 TGTGCCAGCAGCCAAAAGGGAAGCACAGATACGCAGTATTTT CASSQKGSTDTQYF
NA few TRBJ1-6 TRBV7-9 TGTGCCAGCAGCCCTACAGGGATCAATTCACCCCTCCACTTT CASSPTGINSPLHF
TRBD1 NA TRBJ2-5 TRBV28 TGTGCCAGCAGTTCGACAGGGAGAGAAGAGACCCAGTACTTC CASSSTGREETQYF
NA few TRBJ1-5 TRBV12-3/TRBV12-4 TGTGCCAGCAGCCGAGGGGATTATAGCAATCAGCCCCAGCATTTT CASSRGDYSNQPQHF
TRBD1 NA TRBJ2-7 TRBV20-1 TGCAGTGCTAGAAGGACAGGTCGGATCTCCGAGCAGTACTTC CSARRTGRISEQYF
NA few TRBJ2-1 TRBV29-1 TGCAGCGTACTCGGCCCTAGCTCCTACAATGAGCAGTTCTTC CSVLGPSSYNEQFF
TRBD2 NA TRBJ2-7 TRBV5-1 TGCGCCAGCAGCTTGGCGACTAGCGGGGCCGCAACCTACGAGCAGTACTTC CASSLATSGAATYEQYF
TRBD2 NA TRBJ2-3 TRBV28 TGTGCCAGCAGTCTCATCAGACTAGCGGGAGGGGGAGATACGCAGTATTTT CASSLIRLAGGGDTQYF
NA many TRBJ1-4 TRBV20-1 TGCAGTGCGGTCAGGGATAATGAAAAACTGTTTTTT CSAVRDNEKLFF
TRBD2 NA TRBJ2-1 TRBV29-1 TGCAGCGTTGAACCCGGACTAGCGGGAGTTACGAATGAGCAGTTCTTC CSVEPGLAGVTNEQFF
NA few TRBJ2-7 TRBV5-1 TGCGCCAGCAGCTTGGCCGCGCAGGGTCACGAGCAGTACTTC CASSLAAQGHEQYF
NA NA TRBJ2-1 TRBV20-1 TGCAGTGCTAGAGTCCCCACCGGCGCAGCCGTCGGGGTCTTC CSARVPTGAAVGVF
TRBD1 few TRBJ2-7 TRBV5-1 TGCGCCAGCAGCTCTAGGACAGGGTCGACGGGGGAGCAGTACTTC CASSSRTGSTGEQYF
NA few TRBJ1-2 TRBV20-1 TGCAGTGCGCGGAACCGGGAAAGAGATGGCTACACCTTC CSARNRERDGYTF
NA many TRBJ2-1 TRBV12-3/TRBV12-4 TGTGCCAGCGGCCGGGGCCAGCAGTTTAAGGGACAAATTTACAATGAGCAGTTCTTC CASGRGQQFKGQIYNEQFF
TRBD2 few TRBJ2-7 TRBV7-2 TGTGCCAGCAGCCTACCTAGCGGGAGATCTTCCTACGAGCAGTACTTC CASSLPSGRSSYEQYF
NA NA TRBJ2-5 TRBV20-1 TGCAGTGCTAGCGCCGAGACCCAGTACTTC CSASAETQYF
TRBD1 once TRBJ2-7 TRBV5-1 TGCGCCAGCAGCCTGGACAGGGATCGCTACGAGCAGTACTTC CASSLDRDRYEQYF
TRBD1 NA TRBJ2-3 TRBV2 TGTGCCAGCATCCGACAGGGCCTAAGCACAGATACGCAGTATTTT CASIRQGLSTDTQYF
NA few TRBJ2-7 TRBV5-1 TGCGCCAGCACCGAGCAGTACTTC CASTEQYF
NA few TRBJ2-4 TRBV29-1 TGCAGCGTTGTAGGGGGAGGTACTAAAAACATTCAGTACTTC CSVVGGGTKNIQYF
NA few TRBJ1-2 TRBV7-8 TGTGCCAGCAGCTTTGGAGGGGACTATGGCTACACCTTC CASSFGGDYGYTF
NA few TRBJ2-5 TRBV7-8 TGTGCCAGCAGCTTAGCGACAGTAGGGTACCAAGAGACCCAGTACTTC CASSLATVGYQETQYF
TRBD2 few TRBJ2-7 TRBV15 TGTGCCACCAGCGAAGCGGGAGGGATTTCCTCCTACGAGCAGTACTTC CATSEAGGISSYEQYF